The sequence of this T cell receptor beta chain was determined in a study of CD8 T cells in ankylosing spondylitis. Study conclusions and caveats: Peripheral blood samples showed relatively rare disease-linked clones, and these clones were CD8+.

About this clonotype: Its antigen is not known.

This CDR3 comprises 15 residues. V was cut by 5 bases and J by 3 bases, with 13 bases left in between. Germline CDR1 reads SEHNR; CDR2 reads FQNEAQ (reference sequence). Via MiXCR, TCRdb re-called the 5' RACE reads, giving one row per CDR3 protein. This sample yields about 69,000 distinct CDR3 sequences, of which about 5% are seen a single time; about 2.2% belongs to the top ten. Sequenced sample: blood, either unsorted or a sorted T cell fraction (not recorded which). The V gene is TRBV7-9, the J gene TRBJ2-2, with D perhaps being TRBD1 or TRBD2 (6 bases each). This TCR came from a male donor with ankylosing spondylitis or in good health (not recorded which). The CDR3 DNA is TGTGCCAGCAGCCCCGGGGGCATCGACACCGGGGAGCTGTTTTTT. This encodes CASSPGGIDTGELFF. The whole variable domain, filled in from reference TRBV7-9 and TRBJ2-2, reads DTGVSQNPRHKITKRGQNVTFRCDPISEHNRLYWYRQTLGQGPEFLTYFQNEAQLEKSRLLSDRFSAERPKGSFSTLEIQRTEQGDSAMYLCASSPGGIDTGELFFGEGSRLTVL.